The 13 T cell receptor beta chains in this list originate from one sample, sequenced in a study of T-cell reconstitution after alpha-beta-depleted transplantation in children. Preparing the TCRbeta library involved the use of unique molecular identifiers. One entry per CDR3 protein results from TCRdb running MiXCR on the PCR reads. In the table there are about 480,000 distinct CDR3 sequences, approximately 12% of which are singletons. The sample consisted of PBMCs from the stem cell graft donor, taken from the stem cell graft. The receptors here all came from a human donor who donated a stem cell graft to a child with combined immunodeficiency.

This clonotype showed up just a few times. This chain joins TRBV15 and TRBJ2-1; 9 nucleotides match TRBD2. The CDR3 covers 18 residues. V lost 0 bases and J lost 3; bases outside the gene matches: 9. The V gene's germline CDR1 is LNHNV and CDR2 YYDKDF (reference sequence). CDR3 DNA: TGTGCCACCAGCAGAGAGGTGTTGGGGACTAGCAGCTACAATGAGCAGTTCTTC. This encodes CATSREVLGTSSYNEQFF.

There are a few counts of this clonotype. The V and J genes are TRBV7-2 and TRBJ2-5, with 11 bases identical to TRBD2. The CDR3 consists of 16 residues. Looked up from germline, CDR1 is SGHTA and CDR2 is FQGNSA. After removal of 1 base from V and 1 base from J, the junction contained 2 bases not matched to a gene. CDR3 residues: CASSLVAGGAQETQYF. The CDR3, as DNA: TGTGCCAGCAGCTTAGTAGCGGGGGGGGCCCAAGAGACCCAGTACTTC.

This clonotype was counted only a few times. The chain is built from TRBV11-2 and TRBJ1-5; weak D call: TRBD1 (6 bases). Between the trimmed V and J ends, which lost 0 bases and 1 base, there was a span of 10 bases. Germline V gene lookup returns CDR1 SGHAT and CDR2 FQNNGV. CDR3 length: 16 residues. The CDR3 loop reads CASSLEGQSSNQPQHF. CDR3 in DNA: TGTGCCAGCAGCTTAGAAGGACAGTCCAGCAATCAGCCCCAGCATTTT.

The table lists this clonotype with a few counts. V usage is TRBV5-1 and J usage is TRBJ2-1; the match to TRBD2 covers 7 bases. J gave up 0 bases and V 4 bases, and 4 bases lay outside the gene matches. CDR1 and CDR2 (germline): SGHRS, YFSETQ. The CDR3 length is 15 residues. In DNA, the CDR3 is TGCGCCAGCAGCGCAACTAGCGACTCCTACAATGAGCAGTTCTTC. It is translated as CASSATSDSYNEQFF.

This clonotype was detected ten times or more. This chain uses TRBV20-1 with TRBJ2-5; D is uncertain. CDR3 length: 14 amino acids. Germline CDR1 reads DFQATT; CDR2 reads SNEGSKA (reference sequence). The V gene lost 5 bases and the J gene lost 3 bases, with 16 bases spanning the gap. The CDR3 region has the DNA TGCAGTGCTTCCCACAGTCGTATAGAAGAGACCCAGTACTTC. Its translation: CSASHSRIEETQYF.

This chain joins TRBV12-3 or TRBV12-4 and TRBJ2-3; 9 positions agree with TRBD1. The V segment lost 7 bases and the J segment 1 base; nucleotides outside the gene matches: 9. The CDR3 covers 16 residues. The CDR3 region is CASTPKWTGGTDTQYF. The DNA of the CDR3 is TGTGCCAGCACTCCAAAGTGGACAGGGGGCACAGATACGCAGTATTTT.

V gene TRBV6-2 or TRBV6-3 combines with J gene TRBJ2-2, with 7 bases identical to TRBD2. V trimming: 6 bases; J trimming: 4 bases; junction bases outside the gene matches: 8. Germline values: CDR1 MNHEY, CDR2 SVGEGT. The CDR3 extends over 15 amino acids. The CDR3 nucleotides read TGTGCCAGCAGACCCCGGGACTATGTCACCGGGGAGCTGTTTTTT. Protein: CASRPRDYVTGELFF.

J is TRBJ1-4 and V is TRBV11-2; D not resolved. Germline CDR1 and CDR2: SGHAT and FQNNGV. V lost 2 bases and J lost 14, with 18 bases in between. This CDR3 contains 14 residues. CDR3 residues: CASSLRLSVNGLFF. The CDR3 nucleotides read TGTGCCAGCAGCTTAAGGTTGTCGGTAAATGGGCTGTTTTTT.

The rearrangement joins TRBV5-5 to TRBJ2-1, with 9 bases that match TRBD1. CDR1 is SGHKS and CDR2 is YYEKEE in the germline V gene (reference sequence). V shed 2 bases and J 6 bases; nucleotides not matched to a gene: 15. The CDR3 length is 18 residues. CDR3 coding DNA: TGTGCCAGCAGCTTACACCTACAGGGGGCAAATAGTGGCAATGAGCAGTTCTTC. This codes for CASSLHLQGANSGNEQFF.

The rearrangement joins TRBV5-1 to TRBJ2-5; a weak D match, TRBD1 (5 bases). Trimming removed 3 bases from V and 0 bases from J, with 21 bases in between. Germline CDR1 SGHRS, CDR2 YFSETQ. CDR3 length: 18 amino acids. The CDR3 sequence: CASSSPSDRNLYQETQYF. CDR3 DNA sequence: TGCGCCAGCAGCTCCCCCTCCGACAGAAACCTGTACCAAGAGACCCAGTACTTC.

Concerning this clonotype itself: A much larger clone sits a single nucleotide away, making a read error possible. The chain recombines TRBV12-3 or TRBV12-4 with TRBJ2-5, with TRBD1 as a possible D gene (6 bases). The CDR3 extends over 14 amino acids. CDR3 nucleotide sequence: TGTGCCATCAGTTTAGGGGGAGCCAGGGAGACCCAGTACTTC. Its protein product is CAISLGGARETQYF.

This clonotype was observed at least ten times. The chain employs TRBV5-1 and TRBJ2-7; tentative D call: TRBD2 (5 bases). The CDR3 length is 15 residues. CDR1 is SGHRS, CDR2 YFSETQ, per germline. V dropped 6 bases and J dropped 1 base, with 17 bases sitting between them. CDR3: CASTSGPWTSYEQYF. CDR3 in DNA: TGCGCCAGCACCTCAGGACCCTGGACTTCCTACGAGCAGTACTTC. Filled out from reference TRBV5-1 and TRBJ2-7, the complete variable domain reads KAGVTQTPRYLIKTRGQQVTLSCSPISGHRSVSWYQQTPGQGLQFLFEYFSETQRNKGNFPGRFSGRQFSNSRSEMNVSTLELGDSALYLCASTSGPWTSYEQYFGPGTRLTVT.

This clonotype has more than one count but fewer than ten. The chain employs TRBV15 and TRBJ1-2; 7 positions match TRBD1. J lost 0 bases, V lost 3 bases, and 10 bases had no gene match. In germline, CDR1 is LNHNV, CDR2 YYDKDF (reference sequence). The CDR3 consists of 17 residues. The CDR3 DNA sequence: TGTGCCACCAGCAGTCTCCGTAAAGGGGGCACTAACTATGGCTACACCTTC. This codes for CATSSLRKGGTNYGYTF.